Listed below are T cell receptor beta chains from one sample, sequenced in a study of blood T cells in healthy people across ages. Using its own MiXCR run on the 5' RACE reads, TCRdb lists one record per CDR3 protein. The sample has fewer than 2,000,000 distinct CDR3 sequences; about 35% are singletons. The sample consisted of blood. Receptor source: a woman in her 30s in good health. CDR3s include the opening cysteine and the closing phenylalanine or tryptophan. D genes are given only for firm matches. Clone size appears in some rows only: once, few, many, or a class for an expanded clone.

cdr3_nt,cdr3_aa,clone_size,v_call,j_call,d_call
TGTGCCAGCAGCTCCGAGCTCACGACAGGGGAAACCTCCTATGGCTACACCTTC,CASSSELTTGETSYGYTF,.,TRBV13,TRBJ1-2,TRBD1
TGTGCCAGCAGTCCCTCCCCACCTTATGGCTACACCTTC,CASSPSPPYGYTF,.,TRBV27,TRBJ1-2,.
TGTGCCTGGAGAGGGAAAACGAGCCGGGACACTGAAGCTTTCTTT,CAWRGKTSRDTEAFF,few,TRBV30,TRBJ1-1,.
TGTGCCAGCAGCTCCCCTATGACATGGAGCACAGATACGCAGTATTTT,CASSSPMTWSTDTQYF,.,TRBV12-3/TRBV12-4,TRBJ2-3,.
TGCGCCAGCAGTGTGGCGGGCTCTGGAAACACCATATATTTT,CASSVAGSGNTIYF,few,TRBV10-2,TRBJ1-3,.
TGTGCCAGCTCTACCGACCTGGGCGGCCCAGATACGCAGTATTTT,CASSTDLGGPDTQYF,.,TRBV18,TRBJ2-3,.
TGTGCCAGCAGCCCATTAGCGGGGGGAAGAGCAGATGTGCAGTATTTT,CASSPLAGGRADVQYF,.,TRBV12-3/TRBV12-4,TRBJ2-3,TRBD2
TGTGCCAGCAGTGAAGCGTCGACAGGGGGCAAATTGGGCGAGCAGTACTTC,CASSEASTGGKLGEQYF,.,TRBV6-1,TRBJ2-7,TRBD1
TGTGCCAGCAGCCCGGGATTCCATGGGCCCCAGCATTTT,CASSPGFHGPQHF,.,TRBV11-2,TRBJ1-5,.
TGTGCCAGCAGGGAGCGGGTGCGGGAGGGCTTAGGGGATGAGCAGTTCTTC,CASRERVREGLGDEQFF,.,TRBV5-4,TRBJ2-1,TRBD2
TGCAGTGCTAGAGATCTGGCGGGAGTCCCAGATACGCAGTATTTT,CSARDLAGVPDTQYF,.,TRBV20-1,TRBJ2-3,TRBD2
TGCAGTGCTGGGGGACTAGCGGGGGGGCGCGAGCAGTACTTC,CSAGGLAGGREQYF,.,TRBV20-1,TRBJ2-7,TRBD2
TGTGCCAGTAGTATAGATTCGACAGGGCGAGAGACCCAGTACTTC,CASSIDSTGRETQYF,.,TRBV19,TRBJ2-5,TRBD1
TGCAGTGCTAGAGAGGACCACTACGAGCAGTACTTC,CSAREDHYEQYF,.,TRBV20-1,TRBJ2-7,.
TGTGCCAGCAGCCAAGAGCGGGGGAGCAATCAGCCCCAGCATTTT,CASSQERGSNQPQHF,few,TRBV4-2,TRBJ1-5,.
TGTGCCAGCAGCGTAGGTGAGGACAGGGGATGGCTGGAGACCCAGTACTTC,CASSVGEDRGWLETQYF,.,TRBV9,TRBJ2-5,TRBD1
TGTGCCAGCAGTGATCTGGACGATGAGCAGTTCTTC,CASSDLDDEQFF,few,TRBV2,TRBJ2-1,.
TGTGCCAGCAGTGATGTGCTAGCGGGAGGATCATACAATGAGCAGTTCTTC,CASSDVLAGGSYNEQFF,.,TRBV25-1,TRBJ2-1,TRBD2
TGCGCCAGCAGTCCAGACGGAGGAGGGGCCAACGTCCTGACTTTC,CASSPDGGGANVLTF,.,TRBV10-2,TRBJ2-6,.
TGTGCCAGCAACCCTCACAGGCCGGGTTCACCCCTCCACTTT,CASNPHRPGSPLHF,.,TRBV28,TRBJ1-6,.
TGCAGTGCAGGGTTAAGACAGGGACACACTGAAGCTTTCTTT,CSAGLRQGHTEAFF,.,TRBV20-1,TRBJ1-1,TRBD1
TGTGCCAGCAGCTATAGCGGGAGCACAGATACGCAGTATTTT,CASSYSGSTDTQYF,many,TRBV6-6,TRBJ2-3,TRBD2
TGTGCCAGCAGGCCCCGGACTAGCGAGTTAAGGGGGCAGTTCTTC,CASRPRTSELRGQFF,.,TRBV2,TRBJ2-1,TRBD2
TGTGCTAGTGGTCCCCGACAGGGATACAATGAGCAGTTCTTC,CASGPRQGYNEQFF,many,TRBV12-5,TRBJ2-1,TRBD1